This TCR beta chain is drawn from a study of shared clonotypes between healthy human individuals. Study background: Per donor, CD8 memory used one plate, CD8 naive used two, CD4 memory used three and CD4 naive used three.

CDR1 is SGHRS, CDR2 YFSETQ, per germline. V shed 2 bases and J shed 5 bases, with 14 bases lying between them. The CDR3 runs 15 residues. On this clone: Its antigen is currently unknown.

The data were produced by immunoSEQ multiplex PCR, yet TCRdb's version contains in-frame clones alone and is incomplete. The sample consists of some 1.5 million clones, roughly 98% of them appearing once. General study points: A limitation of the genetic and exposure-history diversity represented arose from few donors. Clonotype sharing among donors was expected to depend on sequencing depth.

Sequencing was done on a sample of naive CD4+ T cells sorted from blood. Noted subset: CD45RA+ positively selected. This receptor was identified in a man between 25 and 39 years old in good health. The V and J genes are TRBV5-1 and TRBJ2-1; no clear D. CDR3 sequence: CASSFIRTQDNEQFF. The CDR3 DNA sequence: TGCGCCAGCAGCTTTATACGGACCCAAGACAATGAGCAGTTCTTC.